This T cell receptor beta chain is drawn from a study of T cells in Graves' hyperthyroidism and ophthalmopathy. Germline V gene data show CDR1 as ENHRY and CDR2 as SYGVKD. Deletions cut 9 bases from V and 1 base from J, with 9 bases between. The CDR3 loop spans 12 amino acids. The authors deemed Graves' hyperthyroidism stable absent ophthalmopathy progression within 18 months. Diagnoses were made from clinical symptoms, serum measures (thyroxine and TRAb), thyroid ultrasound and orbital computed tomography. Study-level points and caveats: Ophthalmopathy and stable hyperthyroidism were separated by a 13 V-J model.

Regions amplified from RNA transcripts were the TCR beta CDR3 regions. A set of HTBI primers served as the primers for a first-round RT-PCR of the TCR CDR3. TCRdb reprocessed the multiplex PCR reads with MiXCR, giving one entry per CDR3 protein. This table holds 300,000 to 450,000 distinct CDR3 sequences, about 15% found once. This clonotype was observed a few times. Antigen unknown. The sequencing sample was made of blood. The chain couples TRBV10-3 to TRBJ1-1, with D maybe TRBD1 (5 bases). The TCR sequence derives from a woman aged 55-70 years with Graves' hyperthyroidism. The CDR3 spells CAIGAENTEAFF. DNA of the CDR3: TGTGCCATAGGGGCAGAGAACACTGAAGCTTTCTTT.